The 15 T cell receptor beta chains given below trace back to one sample, sequenced in a study of cytomegalovirus exposure and HLA in healthy donors. Both 60 Vbeta primers and 13 Jbeta primers went into the PCR. Profiling relied on immunoSEQ multiplex PCR, and the TCRdb table lists in-frame clones only, not all of them. The sample carries under 150,000 clones, approximately 80% recorded once. The specimen was PBMCs. These receptors were taken from a boy under 10 years old in good health and CMV-seronegative.

The chain links TRBV5-4 to TRBJ1-2; TRBD1 might be the D (6 bases). CDR3 size: 14 residues. Trimming stripped 4 bases from V and 4 bases from J, with 14 bases between. Germline lookup yields CDR1 SGHNT and CDR2 YYREEE (reference sequence). Written as DNA, the CDR3 is TGTGCCAGCAGCGCAGGACAGCGTAGCTATGGCTACACCTTC. Translated, it gives CASSAGQRSYGYTF.

Details on this clone: A junction end diverges from the germline sequence, so it may reflect a read error. The gene calls are TRBV7-7 and TRBJ2-3, with TRBD1 as a possible D gene (6 bases). The CDR3 has 13 residues. Per germline, CDR1 SSHAT and CDR2 FNYEAQ (reference sequence). CDR3 DNA: TGTGCTAGCAGCCCCGGGACACTCCCTACGCAGTATTTT. This translates into CASSPGTLPTQYF.

The CDR3 here is CASSLEVSSYNEQFF. In nucleotides, the CDR3 is TGTGCCAGCAGCTTAGAGGTGAGCTCCTACAATGAGCAGTTCTTC. This sequence joins TRBV11-2 and TRBJ2-1; D unclear. Germline V gives CDR1 SGHAT, CDR2 FQNNGV. This CDR3 spans 15 amino acids. V dropped 0 bases and J dropped 0 bases, with 6 bases sitting between them.

The chain employs TRBV5-1 and TRBJ1-1, with TRBD1 matching over 9 bases. The length of the CDR3 is 15 residues. Germline V gene sequence: CDR1 SGHRS, CDR2 YFSETQ. The junction had 9 bases not matched to a gene; V was cut back by 0 bases and J by 9 bases. In DNA, the CDR3 is TGCGCCAGCAGCTTGGACATGGGACAGGGCTCTCAAGCTTTCTTT. Its protein product is CASSLDMGQGSQAFF. The full variable domain, rest sourced from reference TRBV5-1 and TRBJ1-1, is KAGVTQTPRYLIKTRGQQVTLSCSPISGHRSVSWYQQTPGQGLQFLFEYFSETQRNKGNFPGRFSGRQFSNSRSEMNVSTLELGDSALYLCASSLDMGQGSQAFFGQGTRLTVV.

The CDR3 DNA reads as TGTGCCAGCAGTTTCCAGGGTTTCCAAGAGACCCAGTACTTC. Protein sequence: CASSFQGFQETQYF. The genes are TRBV6-5 and TRBJ2-5, with D tentatively TRBD1 (5 bases). In germline, CDR1 is MNHEY, CDR2 SVGAGI. The CDR3 is made up of 14 amino acids. V was shortened by 4 bases and J by 1 base, with 10 bases between the two germline ends.

The chain links TRBV9 to TRBJ1-5; D gene ambiguous. The V and J ends lost 2 bases and 4 bases respectively, with 13 bases between them. This CDR3 spans 15 amino acids. Germline V gene sequence: CDR1 SGDLS, CDR2 YYNGEE. The CDR3 DNA sequence: TGTGCCAGCAGCGTCAACCCGGGAGATAATCAGCCCCAGCATTTT. It encodes CASSVNPGDNQPQHF.

The chain employs TRBV7-8 and TRBJ2-2, with D possibly being TRBD1 (5 bases). This CDR3 contains 17 residues. Trimming stripped 4 bases from V and 1 base from J, with 16 bases between. Germline V gene sequence: CDR1 SGHVS, CDR2 FQNEAQ. The CDR3, as DNA: TGTGCCAGCAGCTCTGGGAAGCTGGGGCGGAACACCGGGGAGCTGTTTTTT. Its protein product is CASSSGKLGRNTGELFF.

As to this clone: The junction shows a germline mismatch at one end, possibly a read error. V gene TRBV7-7 combines with J gene TRBJ2-1; 8 nucleotides match TRBD2. This CDR3 comprises 16 residues. Germline V gene lookup returns CDR1 SSHAT and CDR2 FNYEAQ (reference sequence). In nucleotides, the CDR3 is TGTGCTAGCAGCCCCATGGGACTAGGCTACAACAATGAGCAGTTCTTC. Amino acids: CASSPMGLGYNNEQFF.

There are a few counts of this clone. The V gene is TRBV20-1, the J gene TRBJ1-2, with a weak D call TRBD1 (5 bases). Germline V CDR1 and CDR2: DFQATT, SNEGSKA (reference sequence). The CDR3 length is 11 residues. Trimming stripped 6 bases from V and 6 bases from J, with 11 bases between. Here the CDR3 reads CSARGDNGYTF. As DNA, the CDR3 is TGCAGTGCGCGGGGGGATAATGGCTACACCTTC.

This clone appeared a single time. The junction differs from germline at one of its ends, possibly a read error. The rearrangement joins TRBV7-9 to TRBJ1-2, with 8 bases identical to TRBD1. The V gene's germline CDR1 is SEHNR and CDR2 FQNEAQ (reference sequence). There are 15 residues in the CDR3. This chain's CDR3 is CSSSSPRDRHHGYTF. CDR3 in DNA: TGTTCCAGCAGCTCTCCCCGGGACAGGCACCATGGCTACACCTTC.

J is TRBJ1-4 and V is TRBV27; 10 bases are shared with TRBD1. This CDR3 spans 15 amino acids. The germline V gene has CDR1 MNHEY and CDR2 SMNVEV (reference sequence). J gave up 8 bases and V 4 bases, and 7 bases lay outside the gene matches. CDR3 bases: TGTGCCAGCAGTTCCCCGGGACAGGGGCCGGAAAAACTGTTTTTT. Translated, it gives CASSSPGQGPEKLFF.

The V gene is TRBV13, the J gene TRBJ1-2; D is unclear. CDR1 and CDR2 from the germline V gene are PRHDT and FYEKMQ (reference sequence). V was clipped by 3 bases and J by 4 bases, with 15 bases between them. This CDR3 contains 15 residues. The DNA for the CDR3 is TGTGCCAGCAGCTTGAGGGTGGATGGGCCCTATGGCTACACCTTC. Protein: CASSLRVDGPYGYTF.

This rearrangement joins TRBV6-4 to TRBJ2-3; TRBD2 might be the D (5 bases). The CDR3 sequence is 15 residues long. The germline CDR1 and CDR2 sequences are MRHNA and SNTAGT. The V and J ends lost 3 bases and 4 bases respectively, with 14 bases between them. For the CDR3, the DNA is TGTGCCAGCAGTGAAGAGGGAGCTGGTCCAGATACGCAGTATTTT. It translates to CASSEEGAGPDTQYF.

This rearrangement joins TRBV15 to TRBJ2-1, with TRBD2 as a possible D gene (6 bases). Trimming pared 1 base from V and 4 bases from J, leaving 14 bases between. CDR3 length: 16 amino acids. The germline V gene encodes CDR1 LNHNV and CDR2 YYDKDF (reference sequence). The CDR3 protein is CATSRVGRGIYNEQFF. In nucleotides, the CDR3 is TGTGCCACCAGCAGAGTGGGGCGGGGCATATACAATGAGCAGTTCTTC.

The V gene is TRBV6-1, the J gene TRBJ2-7, with D maybe TRBD2 (6 bases). Deletions cut 5 bases from V and 1 base from J, with 12 bases between. This CDR3 region has 14 residues. Germline CDR1 and CDR2: MNHNS and SASEGT. The CDR3 is CASSSSGTSYEQYF. The CDR3 nucleotides are TGTGCCAGCAGTAGCTCAGGGACTTCCTACGAGCAGTACTTC.